The clone carrying this T cell receptor beta chain was seen many times. Its antigen is unknown. This specimen belongs to a study of T-cell reconstitution after alpha-beta-depleted transplantation in children. TCRbeta library preparation incorporated unique molecular identifiers. MiXCR was run by TCRdb on the PCR reads, yielding one entry per CDR3 protein. The table includes around 29,000 distinct CDR3 sequences, about 5.8% detected once. Broader study findings: Some patients' high day-60 TCRbeta diversity was attributed to recipient cells surviving conditioning.

This CDR3 is 14 amino acids long. Germline CDR1 DFQATT, CDR2 SNEGSKA (reference sequence). V gave up 1 base and J gave up 6 bases; unmatched junction bases: 5. The source is a male patient under 18 who had a stem cell transplant for acute myeloid leukemia, so the T cells may come from the graft donor. The chain has TRBV20-1 and TRBJ2-3, with TRBD2 identical over 9 bases. The input for sequencing was PBMCs, mostly from graft donor cells, taken 180 days after TCRalphabeta/CD19-depleted stem cell transplant. The CDR3 DNA reads as TGCAGTGCTAGAGTTAGCGGGGGAGGGGATACGCAGTATTTT. This sequence encodes CSARVSGGGDTQYF.